This TCR beta chain was sequenced for a study of early T cells in non-severe SARS-CoV-2 infection. V trimming: 2 bases; J trimming: 4 bases; junction bases outside the gene matches: 15. This CDR3 spans 19 amino acids. Germline V CDR1 and CDR2: MNHNY, SVGAGI (reference sequence). TCRdb reanalysed the 5' RACE reads using MiXCR and keeps one entry per CDR3 protein. The data show about 69,000 distinct CDR3 sequences, about 10% seen once. The rearrangement links TRBV6-6 to TRBJ1-4, with TRBD1 identical over 8 bases. This receptor was identified in an adult who was a healthcare worker with PCR-confirmed SARS-CoV-2 infection or an uninfected control (not recorded which). The sequencing sample was made of whole blood. The CDR3 sequence: CASSYTTPGQGAINEKLFF. The CDR3 DNA follows: TGTGCCAGCAGTTACACAACCCCCGGCCAGGGGGCAATTAATGAAAAACTGTTTTTT.